This T cell receptor beta chain was identified in a study of a mutant IDH1 vaccine in newly diagnosed glioma. Across the study: Vaccination followed radiotherapy alone by 4-6 weeks, or accompanied temozolomide cycles. Regarding the study as a whole: Induction of immune responses by the vaccine occurred in about 93% of patients.

V was pared by 5 bases and J by 2 bases, with 16 bases between. Germline lookup yields CDR1 SQVTM and CDR2 ANQGSEA. The CDR3 sequence is 14 residues long. Using immunoSEQ multiplex PCR, the repertoire was profiled, and TCRdb retains in-frame clones only, with some absent. The sample records more than 30,000 clones, around 90% being singletons. As for this clone: Its antigen is as yet unknown.

Indicated time point: week 47, end of study. It was 300 ug of mutant IDH1 20-mer peptide that made up each vaccine dose, given with topical imiquimod. Sequences were derived from PBMCs, sampled from a glioma patient whose treatment included an IDH1 peptide vaccine. The clonotype was recovered from a woman between 40 and 50 years old with glioma. This chain links TRBV29-1 with TRBJ2-7; no firm D call. This CDR3 is CSVLLPGKTYEQYF. The CDR3 DNA reads TGCAGCGTTCTCCTGCCAGGCAAGACCTACGAGCAGTACTTC.